This T cell receptor beta chain came from a study of shared clonotypes between healthy human individuals. Libraries were prepared by immunoSEQ multiplex PCR; TCRdb keeps only in-frame clonotypes and omits some of them. The sample lists roughly 660,000 clones, around 90% occurring once. Losses at the gene ends were 5 bases for V and 7 bases for J; bases not matched to a gene: 6. The CDR3 has 15 amino acids. The germline CDR1 and CDR2 sequences are SEHNR and FQNEAQ (reference sequence). The receptor comes from a man younger than 35 in good health. Some clones in this sample may be carry-over from other donors' samples. The V gene is TRBV7-9, the J gene TRBJ1-4, with 11 bases identical to TRBD1. The specimen was memory CD8+ T cells from PBMCs. Noted subset: CD45RO+ cells pooled with CCR7-negative TemRA cells. As DNA, the CDR3 is TGTGCCAGCAGCCAACCGGGACAGGGGGGTGAAAAACTGTTTTTT. Its translation: CASSQPGQGGEKLFF.